This T cell receptor beta chain was recovered during a study of cytomegalovirus exposure and HLA in healthy donors. Study-level findings and limits: The study listed under 200 cytomegalovirus-associated TCR beta chains. Being indistinguishable, some V segments were excluded, TRBV6-2 and TRBV6-3 among them. Highest at DRB1 and lowest at HLA-C, TCR association rates differed among HLA loci in a later analysis. Later on, a genetic analysis was performed. It linked a missense variant in DCLRE1C with V- and J-gene trimming of TCR beta.

This CDR3 contains 16 residues. CDR1 is SEHNR and CDR2 is FQNEAQ in the germline V gene (reference sequence). V dropped 2 bases and J dropped 0; count of bases not matched to a gene: 3. To note about this clone: Its specificity is unknown.

Use of 60 Vbeta and 13 Jbeta primers characterized the PCR. Profiling relied on immunoSEQ multiplex PCR, and the TCRdb table lists in-frame clones only, not all of them. In all, the sample yields about 33,000 clones. The gene calls are TRBV7-9 and TRBJ2-7, with 11 bases that match TRBD2. The material sequenced was PBMCs. The sequence came from a woman aged 40-49 years in good health and CMV-seropositive. CDR3 amino acids: CASSLLAGGTSYEQYF. DNA of the CDR3: TGTGCCAGCAGCTTATTAGCGGGGGGGACCTCCTACGAGCAGTACTTC.